This entry describes one T cell receptor beta chain. Its antigen is currently unknown. The source of the sample is a study of cytomegalovirus exposure and HLA in healthy donors. Background on the study: A prior study identified over 100 million unique TCR beta sequences from roughly 180 million T cells. Study-wide results and limits: In a later analysis, TCR beta V- and J-gene trimming showed a link to a missense DCLRE1C variant. Clonal expansion, a later analysis showed, was greater in HLA-associated TCR beta chains than in equally common others. For most TCR beta V segments, an earlier analysis put the productive rate at about 90% or about 30% of the time.

The CDR3 consists of 17 residues. V was clipped by 7 bases and J by 0 bases; unmatched bases: 14. CDR1 is MGHRA, CDR2 YSYEKL, per germline. PCR employed 60 Vbeta and 13 Jbeta primers. TCRdb's table, derived via immunoSEQ multiplex PCR, lists solely in-frame clones and lacks some. The sample lists 170,000 or so clones, 75% to 85% occurring once. The V call is TRBV4-1, the J call TRBJ1-1, with TRBD1 identical over 7 bases. Source material: PBMCs. This clonotype originated in a man aged 25 to 40 in good health and CMV-seropositive. This chain's CDR3 is CASNDGQARRLNTEAFF. CDR3 coding DNA: TGCGCCAGCAATGATGGACAGGCCCGCCGCTTGAACACTGAAGCTTTCTTT.